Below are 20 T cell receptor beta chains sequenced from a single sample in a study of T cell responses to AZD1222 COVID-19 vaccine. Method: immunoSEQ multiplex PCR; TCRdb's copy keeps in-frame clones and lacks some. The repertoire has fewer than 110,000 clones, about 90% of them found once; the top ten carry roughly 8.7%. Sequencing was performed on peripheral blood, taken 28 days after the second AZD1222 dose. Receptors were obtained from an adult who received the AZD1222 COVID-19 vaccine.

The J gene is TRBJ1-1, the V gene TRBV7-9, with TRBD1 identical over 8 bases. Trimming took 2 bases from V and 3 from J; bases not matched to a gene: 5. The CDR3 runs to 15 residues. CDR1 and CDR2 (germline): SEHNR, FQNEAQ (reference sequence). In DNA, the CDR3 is TGTGCCAGCAGCTTAAATGCAGGGGGCTACACTGAAGCTTTCTTT. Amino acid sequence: CASSLNAGGYTEAFF.

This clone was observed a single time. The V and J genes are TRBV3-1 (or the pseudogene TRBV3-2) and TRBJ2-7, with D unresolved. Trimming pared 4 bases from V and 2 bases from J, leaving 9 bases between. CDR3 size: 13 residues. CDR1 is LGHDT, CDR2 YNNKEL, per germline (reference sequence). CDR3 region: CASSPPNAYEQYF. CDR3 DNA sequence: TGTGCCAGCAGCCCCCCTAACGCCTACGAGCAGTACTTC.

The CDR3 loop is CSVSWGLRQETQYF. CDR3 nucleotide sequence: TGCAGCGTTAGTTGGGGCTTAAGACAAGAGACCCAGTACTTC. The chain uses TRBV29-1 and TRBJ2-5; D perhaps matches TRBD1 (5 bases). V gave up 5 bases and J gave up 2 bases, with 15 bases separating them. The germline V gene has CDR1 SQVTM and CDR2 ANQGSEA. This CDR3 comprises 14 residues.

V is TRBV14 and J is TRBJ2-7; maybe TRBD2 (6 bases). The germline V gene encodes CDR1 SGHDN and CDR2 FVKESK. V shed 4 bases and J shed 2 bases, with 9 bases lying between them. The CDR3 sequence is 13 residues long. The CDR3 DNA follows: TGTGCCAGCAGCCTAGGCGGGACCTACGAGCAGTACTTC. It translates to CASSLGGTYEQYF.

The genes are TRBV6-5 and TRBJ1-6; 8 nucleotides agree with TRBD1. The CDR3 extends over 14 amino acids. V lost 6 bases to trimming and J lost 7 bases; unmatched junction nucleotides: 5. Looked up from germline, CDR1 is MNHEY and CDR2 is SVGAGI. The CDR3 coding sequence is TGTGCCAGCAGATTGACAGGGGCCAATTCACCCCTCCACTTT. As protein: CASRLTGANSPLHF.

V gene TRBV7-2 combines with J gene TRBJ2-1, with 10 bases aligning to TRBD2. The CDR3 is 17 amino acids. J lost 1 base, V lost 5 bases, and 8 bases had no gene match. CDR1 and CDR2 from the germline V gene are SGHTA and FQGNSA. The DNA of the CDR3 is TGTGCCAGCAGCATTCCTAGCGGGGGCCGATCCTACAATGAGCAGTTCTTC. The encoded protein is CASSIPSGGRSYNEQFF. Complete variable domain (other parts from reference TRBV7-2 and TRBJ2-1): GAGVSQSPSNKVTEKGKDVELRCDPISGHTALYWYRQSLGQGLEFLIYFQGNSAPDKSGLPSDRFSAERTGGSVSTLTIQRTQQEDSAVYLCASSIPSGGRSYNEQFFGPGTRLTVL.

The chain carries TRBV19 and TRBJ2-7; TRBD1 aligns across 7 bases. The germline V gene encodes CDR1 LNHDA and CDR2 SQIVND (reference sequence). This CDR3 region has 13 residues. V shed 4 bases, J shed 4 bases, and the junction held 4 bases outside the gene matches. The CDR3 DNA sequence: TGTGCCAGTAGTAGGGACAGTAATTACGAGCAGTACTTC. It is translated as CASSRDSNYEQYF.

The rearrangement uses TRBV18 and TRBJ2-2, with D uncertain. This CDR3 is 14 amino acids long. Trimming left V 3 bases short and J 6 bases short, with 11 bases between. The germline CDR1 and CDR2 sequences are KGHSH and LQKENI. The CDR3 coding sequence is TGTGCCAGCTCACCTCAAACGGACGCCGGGGAGCTGTTTTTT. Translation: CASSPQTDAGELFF.

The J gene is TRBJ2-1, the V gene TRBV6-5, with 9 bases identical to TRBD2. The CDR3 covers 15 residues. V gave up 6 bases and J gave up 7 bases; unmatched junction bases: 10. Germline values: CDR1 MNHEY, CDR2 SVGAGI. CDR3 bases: TGTGCCAGCAGATTCAAAGCGGGGGGTTTAAATGAGCAGTTCTTC. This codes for CASRFKAGGLNEQFF.

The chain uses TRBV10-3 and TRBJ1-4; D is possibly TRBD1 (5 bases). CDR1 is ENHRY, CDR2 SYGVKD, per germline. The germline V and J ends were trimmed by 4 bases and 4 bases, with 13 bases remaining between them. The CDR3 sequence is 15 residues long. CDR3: CAISAGGAGNEKLFF. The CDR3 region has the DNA TGTGCCATCAGTGCTGGGGGAGCAGGTAATGAAAAACTGTTTTTT.

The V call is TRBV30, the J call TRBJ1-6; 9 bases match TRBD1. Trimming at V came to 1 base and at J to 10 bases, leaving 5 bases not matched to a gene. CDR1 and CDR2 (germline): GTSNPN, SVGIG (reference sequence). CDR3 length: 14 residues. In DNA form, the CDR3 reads TGTGCCTGGAGTGCCGGGACAGGGCACTCACCCCTCCACTTT. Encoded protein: CAWSAGTGHSPLHF.

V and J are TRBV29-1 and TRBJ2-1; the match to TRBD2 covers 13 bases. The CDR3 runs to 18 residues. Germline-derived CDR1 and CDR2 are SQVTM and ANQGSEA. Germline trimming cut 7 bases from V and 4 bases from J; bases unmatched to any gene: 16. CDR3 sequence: CSARGTSGVLRSYNEQFF. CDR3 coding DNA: TGCAGCGCACGCGGGACTAGCGGGGTATTAAGATCATACAATGAGCAGTTCTTC.

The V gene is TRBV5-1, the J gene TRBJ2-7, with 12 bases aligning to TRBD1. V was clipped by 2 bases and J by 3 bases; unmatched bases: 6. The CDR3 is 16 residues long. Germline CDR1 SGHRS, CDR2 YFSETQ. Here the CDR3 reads CASSLSGTGGYYEQYF. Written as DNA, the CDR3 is TGCGCCAGCAGCTTATCCGGGACAGGGGGCTACTACGAGCAGTACTTC.

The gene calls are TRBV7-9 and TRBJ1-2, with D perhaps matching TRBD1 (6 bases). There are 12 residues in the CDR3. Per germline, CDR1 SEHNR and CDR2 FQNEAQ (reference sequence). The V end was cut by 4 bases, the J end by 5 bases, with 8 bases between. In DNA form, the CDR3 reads TGTGCCAGCAGCTCCACAGGGTATGGCTACACCTTC. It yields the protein CASSSTGYGYTF.

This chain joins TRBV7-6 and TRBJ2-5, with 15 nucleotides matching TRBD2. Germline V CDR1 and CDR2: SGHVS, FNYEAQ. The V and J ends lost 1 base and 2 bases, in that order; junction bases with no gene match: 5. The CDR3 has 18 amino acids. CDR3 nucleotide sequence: TGTGCCAGCAGCTTAGAGGGACTAGCGGGAGGTGGGCAAGAGACCCAGTACTTC. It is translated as CASSLEGLAGGGQETQYF.

The CDR3 loop is CSAYSADGYTF. The CDR3 DNA reads as TGCAGTGCCTACAGTGCGGATGGCTACACCTTC. The chain employs TRBV20-1 and TRBJ1-2, with D unresolved. The CDR3 sequence is 11 residues long. Trimming removed 6 bases at V and 6 bases at J, with 11 bases between. Per the germline V gene, CDR1 is DFQATT and CDR2 is SNEGSKA (reference sequence).

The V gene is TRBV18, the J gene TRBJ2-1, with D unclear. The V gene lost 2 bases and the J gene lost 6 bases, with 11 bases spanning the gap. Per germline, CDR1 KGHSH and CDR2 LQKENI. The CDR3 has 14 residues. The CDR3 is CASSPEAASNEQFF. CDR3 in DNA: TGTGCCAGCTCACCAGAGGCAGCTTCCAATGAGCAGTTCTTC.

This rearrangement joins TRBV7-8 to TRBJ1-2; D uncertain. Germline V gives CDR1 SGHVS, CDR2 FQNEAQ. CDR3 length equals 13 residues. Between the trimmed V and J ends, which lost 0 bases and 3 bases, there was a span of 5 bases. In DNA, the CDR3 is TGTGCCAGCAGCTTAGCTCGGGACTATGGCTACACCTTC. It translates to CASSLARDYGYTF. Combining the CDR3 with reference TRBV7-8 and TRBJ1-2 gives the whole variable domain GAGVSQSPRYKVAKRGQDVALRCDPISGHVSLFWYQQALGQGPEFLTYFQNEAQLDKSGLPSDRFFAERPEGSVSTLKIQRTQQEDSAVYLCASSLARDYGYTFGSGTRLTVV.

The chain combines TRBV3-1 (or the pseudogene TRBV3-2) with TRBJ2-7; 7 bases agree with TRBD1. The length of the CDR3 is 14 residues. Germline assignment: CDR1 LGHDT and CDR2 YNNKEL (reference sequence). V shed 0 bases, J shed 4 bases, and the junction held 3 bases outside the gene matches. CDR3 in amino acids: CASSQDGRGYEQYF. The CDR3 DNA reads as TGTGCCAGCAGCCAAGATGGCAGGGGGTACGAGCAGTACTTC.

CDR3 amino acids: CASKLTGTYEQYF. For the CDR3, the DNA is TGTGCCAGCAAATTGACGGGTACCTACGAGCAGTACTTC. V is TRBV28 and J is TRBJ2-7, with D uncertain. The CDR3 loop spans 13 amino acids. V was trimmed by 7 bases and J by 2 bases, leaving 12 bases between them. Looked up from germline, CDR1 is MDHEN and CDR2 is SYDVKM.